The rows below give T cell receptor beta chains drawn from one sample of a study of blood T cell repertoires in COVID-19. TCRdb's copy holds only in-frame clones and misses some; the assay was immunoSEQ multiplex PCR. The data show 350,000 to 450,000 clones, with about 89% seen just once and 0.95% to 1.5% held by the top ten. The specimen sequenced was peripheral blood. These receptors were collected from a man aged 35 to 55 with acute or convalescent COVID-19. CDR3s include the opening cysteine and the closing phenylalanine or tryptophan. Fields, in order: CDR3 length, D gene, clone size, V gene, J gene, CDR3 protein. D genes are given only for firm matches. Clone size is shown for a subset of rows, as once, few, many or a class of expanded clone.

cdr3_length: 14
d_call: .
clone_size: .
v_call: TRBV28
j_call: TRBJ1-5
cdr3_aa: CASSADSPNQPQHF

cdr3_length: 12
d_call: .
clone_size: .
v_call: TRBV12-3/TRBV12-4
j_call: TRBJ2-1
cdr3_aa: CASLGLANEQFF

cdr3_length: 13
d_call: .
clone_size: .
v_call: TRBV12-3/TRBV12-4
j_call: TRBJ1-2
cdr3_aa: CASSLRAAGGYTF

cdr3_length: 16
d_call: TRBD1
clone_size: .
v_call: TRBV6-6
j_call: TRBJ1-2
cdr3_aa: CASSYPSWDRGYGYTF

cdr3_length: 12
d_call: .
clone_size: few
v_call: TRBV29-1
j_call: TRBJ2-1
cdr3_aa: CSVALLYNEQFF

cdr3_length: 15
d_call: .
clone_size: .
v_call: TRBV5-1
j_call: TRBJ1-2
cdr3_aa: CASSSRRQDTKRYTF

cdr3_length: 15
d_call: .
clone_size: .
v_call: TRBV19
j_call: TRBJ2-7
cdr3_aa: CASSPRNTGSYEQYF

cdr3_length: 16
d_call: TRBD1
clone_size: .
v_call: TRBV15
j_call: TRBJ1-6
cdr3_aa: CATSGGGQGYNSPLHF

cdr3_length: 13
d_call: .
clone_size: few
v_call: TRBV7-8
j_call: TRBJ1-1
cdr3_aa: CASSPGRVTEAFF

cdr3_length: 17
d_call: .
clone_size: .
v_call: TRBV18
j_call: TRBJ1-1
cdr3_aa: CASSPSRWGGRGTEAFF

cdr3_length: 13
d_call: .
clone_size: .
v_call: TRBV5-1
j_call: TRBJ2-5
cdr3_aa: CASSSLVEETQYF

cdr3_length: 14
d_call: .
clone_size: .
v_call: TRBV6-1
j_call: TRBJ1-4
cdr3_aa: CASSEAMEEGKLFF

cdr3_length: 18
d_call: TRBD2
clone_size: .
v_call: TRBV24-1
j_call: TRBJ2-2
cdr3_aa: CATSNSRLAGFYTGELFF

cdr3_length: 15
d_call: TRBD1
clone_size: .
v_call: TRBV7-8
j_call: TRBJ1-3
cdr3_aa: CASSSPARGGNTIYF

cdr3_length: 15
d_call: .
clone_size: .
v_call: TRBV24-1
j_call: TRBJ2-3
cdr3_aa: CATSDSLGFTDTQYF